Each of the 19 T cell receptor beta chains below was sequenced from the same sample in a study of T cell repertoires in cytomegalovirus infection. In TCRdb, the reads were re-called with MiXCR into one record per CDR3 protein. Seen here are a few hundred thousand distinct CDR3 sequences, more than 9% observed once, and the top ten hold about 4.5%. The specimen sequenced was PBMCs. The source of these receptors is a human donor in good health (CMV status not recorded). Some clones in this sample may be carry-over from other donors' samples.

As for this clonotype: Being one base from a much bigger clone, this may be a read error. The V gene is TRBV12-3 or TRBV12-4, the J gene TRBJ2-7; TRBD1 might be the D (6 bases). CDR3 length equals 15 residues. The chain's CDR3 is CASSSPGRRGYELYF. The DNA for the CDR3 is TGTGCCAGCAGTTCCCCCGGACGCAGGGGCTACGAGCTGTACTTC.

V and J are TRBV6-2 or TRBV6-3 and TRBJ1-5; TRBD1 matches at 11 bases. V lost 2 bases and J lost 6; bases outside the gene matches: 3. The germline CDR1 and CDR2 sequences are MNHEY and SVGEGT. CDR3 size: 15 residues. The CDR3 is CASSYGTGGGQPQHF. DNA for the CDR3: TGTGCCAGCAGTTACGGGACAGGGGGTGGTCAGCCCCAGCATTTT.

The chain joins TRBV30 to TRBJ1-6; no clear D gene. Germline CDR1 GTSNPN, CDR2 SVGIG (reference sequence). V gave up 0 bases and J gave up 5 bases, with 8 bases separating them. The CDR3 consists of 14 residues. CDR3 loop: CAWSVGQDNSPLHF. CDR3 nucleotides: TGTGCCTGGAGTGTAGGCCAGGATAATTCACCCCTCCACTTT.

V usage is TRBV19 and J usage is TRBJ1-5; D is unclear. V dropped 3 bases and J dropped 3 bases, with 9 bases sitting between them. CDR3 length equals 14 residues. Germline-derived CDR1 and CDR2 are LNHDA and SQIVND (reference sequence). CDR3 protein: CASSMQDFNQPQHF. The CDR3 DNA follows: TGTGCCAGTAGTATGCAGGATTTCAATCAGCCCCAGCATTTT.

This clonotype was picked up many times. The chain carries TRBV5-4 and TRBJ2-7, with TRBD1 identical over 7 bases. Germline CDR1 is SGHNT and CDR2 is YYREEE (reference sequence). This CDR3 has 13 residues. Trimming removed 5 bases from V and 1 base from J; junction bases left unmatched: 3. In nucleotides, the CDR3 is TGTGCCAGCAGTAAGACAGGGTCCTACGAGCAGTACTTC. It yields the protein CASSKTGSYEQYF.

This clonotype has just a few counts. The chain recombines TRBV6-5 with TRBJ2-2; 10 bases match TRBD1. J gave up 3 bases and V 2 bases, and 9 bases lay outside the gene matches. The CDR3 sequence is 18 residues long. Germline V gives CDR1 MNHEY, CDR2 SVGAGI. The chain's CDR3 is CASSYLPAGTGDTGELFF. The DNA for the CDR3 is TGTGCCAGCAGTTACCTCCCGGCCGGGACAGGGGACACCGGGGAGCTGTTTTTT.

The table lists this clonotype with many counts. The chain carries TRBV7-2 and TRBJ1-1, with D perhaps matching TRBD1 (5 bases). The germline V and J ends were trimmed by 2 bases and 0 bases, with 10 bases remaining between them. The CDR3 consists of 15 residues. The germline V gene has CDR1 SGHTA and CDR2 FQGNSA. CDR3 bases: TGTGCCAGCAGCTTACAGGGTCCGATGAACACTGAAGCTTTCTTT. Translation gives CASSLQGPMNTEAFF.

This clonotype has just a few counts. This chain joins TRBV5-1 and TRBJ2-3; D not resolved. Per the germline V gene, CDR1 is SGHRS and CDR2 is YFSETQ. With 6 bases removed from V and 3 bases from J, the gap between germline ends came to 11 bases. This CDR3 is built from 13 residues. DNA of the CDR3: TGCGCCAGCACCCCAGGAACAACAGATACGCAGTATTTT. Amino acid sequence: CASTPGTTDTQYF.

This clonotype has ten or more counts. CDR3 region: CAINQGQGSYEQYF. The CDR3 region has the DNA TGTGCCATCAACCAAGGACAGGGTTCCTACGAGCAGTACTTC. This sequence joins TRBV10-3 and TRBJ2-7; 8 bases match TRBD1. The CDR3 is made up of 14 amino acids. CDR1 and CDR2 (germline): ENHRY, SYGVKD. V lost 7 bases, J lost 1 base, and 6 bases stayed unmatched.

The chain is built from TRBV7-8 and TRBJ2-1, with 10 bases aligning to TRBD2. This CDR3 spans 15 amino acids. Germline trimming cut 2 bases from V and 10 bases from J; bases unmatched to any gene: 8. Germline CDR1 and CDR2: SGHVS and FQNEAQ. The CDR3 here is CASSLTLAGDLEQFF. The CDR3 nucleotides read TGTGCCAGCAGCTTAACCCTAGCGGGAGATCTCGAGCAGTTCTTC.

This clonotype was found many times. The chain combines TRBV4-1 with TRBJ2-5; TRBD2 matches 9 bases. Losses at the gene ends were 1 base for V and 5 bases for J; bases not matched to a gene: 5. CDR1 is MGHRA and CDR2 is YSYEKL in the germline V gene. The CDR3 spans 15 residues. In DNA, the CDR3 is TGCGCCAGCAGCCAAGGAGGGACTAGCCGGGAGACCCAGTACTTC. It is translated as CASSQGGTSRETQYF.

The chain carries TRBV27 and TRBJ2-7; 9 bases agree with TRBD2. V was pared by 5 bases and J by 6 bases, with 8 bases of the junction left unmatched. Per germline, CDR1 MNHEY and CDR2 SMNVEV (reference sequence). The CDR3 sequence is 14 residues long. DNA of the CDR3: TGTGCCAGCAGTCGACTAGCGGTACGGGTCGAGCAGTACTTC. Amino acid sequence: CASSRLAVRVEQYF.

This clonotype was counted only a few times. The gene calls are TRBV28 and TRBJ1-4; the D is unclear. This CDR3 is 15 amino acids long. Germline V lookup: CDR1 MDHEN, CDR2 SYDVKM. V lost 7 bases, J lost 2 bases, and 14 bases lay in between. DNA for the CDR3: TGTGCCAGCAACGCTCCCGGCGGGACTAATGAAAAACTGTTTTTT. It encodes CASNAPGGTNEKLFF.

The chain couples TRBV10-3 to TRBJ2-1; D gene uncertain. In germline, CDR1 is ENHRY, CDR2 SYGVKD. The CDR3 covers 13 residues. Trimming cost V 0 bases and J 8 bases, with 8 bases left between them. The CDR3 DNA reads TGTGCCATCAGTGAGTCACAGCAAGATGAGCAGTTCTTC. Its translation: CAISESQQDEQFF.

This clonotype occurred a few times. This chain links TRBV20-1 with TRBJ2-1, with 12 bases that match TRBD2. Trimming at V came to 0 bases and at J to 5 bases, leaving 8 bases not matched to a gene. There are 17 residues in the CDR3. In germline, CDR1 is DFQATT, CDR2 SNEGSKA (reference sequence). Here the CDR3 DNA reads TGCAGTGCTAGAGATAGACGGCTAGCGGGAGGGGACAATGAGCAGTTCTTC. Translated, it gives CSARDRRLAGGDNEQFF.

In its sample, this clonotype was seen many times. The rearrangement links TRBV7-3 to TRBJ2-3; the match to TRBD2 covers 7 bases. With V trimmed by 5 bases and J by 0 bases, 2 bases remained unmatched. The V gene's germline CDR1 is SGHTA and CDR2 FQGTGA. The CDR3 is made up of 14 amino acids. CDR3: CASSLSGSTDTQYF. The CDR3 DNA reads as TGTGCCAGCAGCCTTAGCGGGAGCACAGATACGCAGTATTTT.

This clonotype was detected only once. This chain links TRBV7-7 with TRBJ2-5; 14 nucleotides line up with TRBD2. The CDR3 totals 16 residues. Germline V gene sequence: CDR1 SSHAT, CDR2 FNYEAQ (reference sequence). V was pared by 7 bases and J by 5 bases, with 9 bases of the junction left unmatched. CDR3 residues: CASTQWGLAGVETQYF. Here the CDR3 DNA reads TGTGCCAGCACCCAATGGGGACTAGCGGGAGTGGAGACCCAGTACTTC.

This clonotype was counted many times. The chain has TRBV6-6 and TRBJ2-5; D could derive from TRBD1 or TRBD2 (5 bases each). The ends were cut back, 0 bases at V and 2 bases at J, with 10 bases in the middle. This CDR3 has 15 amino acids. CDR1 is MNHNY, CDR2 SVGAGI, per germline (reference sequence). The CDR3 DNA sequence: TGTGCCAGCAGTTACTCGTGGGGGAGTCAAGAGACCCAGTACTTC. It translates to CASSYSWGSQETQYF.

This clonotype has more than one count but fewer than ten. V usage is TRBV10-3 and J usage is TRBJ1-3; TRBD1 is a possible D gene (5 bases). The CDR3 is made up of 14 amino acids. Germline lookup yields CDR1 ENHRY and CDR2 SYGVKD. The V end was cut by 8 bases, the J end by 0 bases, with 11 bases between. This CDR3 reads CAIRRDPSGNTIYF. The CDR3 nucleotides are TGTGCCATCCGGAGGGACCCCTCTGGAAACACCATATATTTT.